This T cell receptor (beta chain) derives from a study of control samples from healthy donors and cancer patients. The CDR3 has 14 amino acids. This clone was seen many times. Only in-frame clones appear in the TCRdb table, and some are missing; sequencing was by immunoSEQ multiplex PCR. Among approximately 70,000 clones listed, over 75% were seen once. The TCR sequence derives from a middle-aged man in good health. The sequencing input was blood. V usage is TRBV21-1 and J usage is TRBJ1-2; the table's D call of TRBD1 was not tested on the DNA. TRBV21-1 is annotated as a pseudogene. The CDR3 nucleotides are TGTGCCAGCAGTAAAAGGGGCCTCCACTATGGCTACACCTTC. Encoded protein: CASSKRGLHYGYTF.